Below, 24 T cell receptor beta chains from the same sample are listed, as sequenced in a study of beta chain features in type 1 diabetes. Expressed TCRB transcripts were sequenced, since all the RNA that had been isolated was reverse transcribed. Sequencing was performed with immunoSEQ multiplex PCR; in TCRdb, only in-frame clones are kept and a portion is missing. The data contain approximately 37,000 clones, around 60% of them singletons. Source material: Tregs from blood. The receptors come from a woman in her twenties or thirties in good health.

The chain carries TRBV7-9 and TRBJ2-3, with 12 nucleotides matching TRBD2. This CDR3 region has 14 residues. Trimming removed 4 bases from V and 14 bases from J; junction bases left unmatched: 10. Germline CDR1 reads SEHNR; CDR2 reads FQNEAQ (reference sequence). The CDR3 DNA reads TGTGCCAGCAGCTCCGGACTAGCGGGACCTCATCTGTATTTT. This gives the protein CASSSGLAGPHLYF.

The chain joins TRBV15 to TRBJ2-5, with TRBD1 matching over 8 bases. The J call may not be correct, given that the DNA end is closer to TRBJ2-7. CDR3 length: 15 residues. From germline, CDR1 is LNHNV and CDR2 YYDKDF (reference sequence). CDR3 sequence: CATSRTRTGSYEQYF. The CDR3 DNA sequence: TGTGCCACCAGCAGAACCCGGACAGGGAGCTACGAGCAGTACTTC.

This clone has a handful of counts. The rearrangement uses TRBV9 and TRBJ1-2; no clear D. The germline V gene encodes CDR1 SGDLS and CDR2 YYNGEE. Trimming took 5 bases from V and 4 from J, leaving 18 bases between them. There are 15 residues in the CDR3. CDR3 bases: TGTGCCAGCAGGGAGCTGGCGGGTCCGAGCTATGGCTACACCTTC. This sequence encodes CASRELAGPSYGYTF.

The rearrangement uses TRBV4-2 and TRBJ2-5, with TRBD2 matching 14 bases. Trimming removed 7 bases from V and 0 bases from J; junction bases left unmatched: 1. The CDR3 runs to 15 residues. Per germline, CDR1 LGHNA and CDR2 YNFKEQ. The DNA for the CDR3 is TGTGCCAGCAAGGGACTAGCGGGAGACCAAGAGACCCAGTACTTC. Its translation is CASKGLAGDQETQYF.

This chain links TRBV9 with TRBJ2-1; 16 bases align to TRBD2. V was pared by 4 bases and J by 13 bases, with 11 bases of the junction left unmatched. This CDR3 has 16 amino acids. Germline V gives CDR1 SGDLS, CDR2 YYNGEE. CDR3 DNA sequence: TGTGCCAGCAGCCAGAGTTCGGGACTAGCGGGAGGGCCTCAGTTCTTC. Protein product: CASSQSSGLAGGPQFF.

This clone was seen a handful of times. V usage is TRBV19 and J usage is TRBJ2-1; the match to TRBD2 covers 8 bases. Germline V gene lookup returns CDR1 LNHDA and CDR2 SQIVND (reference sequence). The CDR3 is made up of 14 amino acids. Trimming took 6 bases from V and 7 from J; bases not matched to a gene: 8. CDR3 DNA sequence: TGTGCCAGTAGCCCCGGAGCGGGGGTTAATGAGCAGTTCTTC. Translated: CASSPGAGVNEQFF.

CDR3 in DNA: TGTGCCAGCAGTTCCGGACAGGGAATCGGCGAGCAGTACTTC. Amino acid sequence: CASSSGQGIGEQYF. J is TRBJ2-5 and V is TRBV28; 8 bases are a match to TRBD1. The last part of the DNA fits TRBJ2-7 better; the J call may be wrong. CDR3 length equals 14 residues. Germline CDR1 is MDHEN and CDR2 is SYDVKM.

This clone rates as medium-sized. The chain employs TRBV7-9 and TRBJ1-1; no definite D call. Per the germline V gene, CDR1 is SEHNR and CDR2 is FQNEAQ (reference sequence). Trimming shortened V by 5 bases and J by 5 bases, and 18 bases separated the two germline ends. The CDR3 has 15 amino acids. The CDR3 loop is CASSPGGFGVTEAFF. CDR3 DNA sequence: TGTGCCAGCAGCCCAGGAGGTTTCGGGGTAACTGAAGCTTTCTTT.

The genes are TRBV7-2 and TRBJ2-7; 12 bases map to TRBD2. J was trimmed by 3 bases and V by 2 bases; bases with no gene match: 14. The CDR3 contains 19 residues. Germline V gene data show CDR1 as SGHTA and CDR2 as FQGNSA. CDR3 DNA sequence: TGTGCCAGCAGCTTACTTGGGGCTAGCGGGAGGGGCCGAAGCTACGAGCAGTACTTC. Translated: CASSLLGASGRGRSYEQYF.

This clone was seen a handful of times. The chain uses TRBV7-3 and TRBJ2-7, with 13 bases matching TRBD2. Germline assignment: CDR1 SGHTA and CDR2 FQGTGA. CDR3 length equals 15 residues. The trim removed 2 bases at V and 6 bases at J, leaving 4 bases unmatched. The CDR3 loop is CASSLGRTSGSEQYF. CDR3 in DNA: TGTGCCAGCAGCTTAGGGAGGACTAGCGGGAGCGAGCAGTACTTC.

The V and J genes are TRBV18 and TRBJ2-6; 10 bases are shared with TRBD1. The germline V gene has CDR1 KGHSH and CDR2 LQKENI. V lost 3 bases, J lost 0 bases, and 5 bases stayed unmatched. This CDR3 has 18 amino acids. The CDR3 coding sequence is TGTGCCAGCTCACCCGGGACAGGGGTACTCTCTGGGGCCAACGTCCTGACTTTC. Translation: CASSPGTGVLSGANVLTF.

The genes are TRBV28 and TRBJ2-7; D is possibly TRBD2 (5 bases). The CDR3 covers 13 residues. Germline V gene data show CDR1 as MDHEN and CDR2 as SYDVKM. Deletions cut 7 bases from V and 0 bases from J, with 10 bases between. The CDR3, as DNA: TGTGCCAGCACCGCGGGCCGCTCCTACGAGCAGTACTTC. Residues: CASTAGRSYEQYF.

The genes are TRBV7-2 and TRBJ2-3; 7 bases align to TRBD2. The CDR3 runs to 16 residues. V shed 1 base and J 1 base; nucleotides not matched to a gene: 5. Per the germline V gene, CDR1 is SGHTA and CDR2 is FQGNSA. Written as DNA, the CDR3 is TGTGCCAGCAGCTTAGGGGCGGGAGTGCGCACAGATACGCAGTATTTT. It yields the protein CASSLGAGVRTDTQYF.

This sequence joins TRBV9 and TRBJ2-1, with D hard to call. V lost 4 bases to trimming and J lost 0 bases, with 11 bases between them. The CDR3 has 15 residues. Germline-derived CDR1 and CDR2 are SGDLS and YYNGEE. The CDR3 DNA sequence: TGTGCCAGCAGCCCGCGTTTGAGCTCCTACAATGAGCAGTTCTTC. Protein sequence: CASSPRLSSYNEQFF.

With respect to this clone: The junction and the germline gene differ at one end; a read error may be behind it. This rearrangement joins TRBV28 to TRBJ2-1; TRBD2 matches at 7 bases. The germline V gene encodes CDR1 MDHEN and CDR2 SYDVKM. CDR3 size: 13 residues. The CDR3 DNA reads TGTGCCAGCAGTTTATCCCTCGGCGGGAGCGGTCTCTTC. Its protein product is CASSLSLGGSGLF.

The V gene is TRBV10-1, the J gene TRBJ2-7, with 9 bases identical to TRBD2. This CDR3 is built from 18 residues. The V gene end was trimmed by 3 bases and the J gene end by 2 bases; junction bases not matched to a gene: 14. Per the germline V gene, CDR1 is WNHNN and CDR2 is SYGVQD (reference sequence). CDR3 residues: CASSDGTSPNRWTYEQYF. The DNA for the CDR3 is TGCGCCAGCAGTGATGGGACTAGCCCGAATCGTTGGACCTACGAGCAGTACTTC.

The chain employs TRBV28 and TRBJ1-1; D gene ambiguous. Trimming left V 4 bases short and J 11 bases short, with 14 bases between. The CDR3 is 12 residues long. In germline, CDR1 is MDHEN, CDR2 SYDVKM. CDR3 DNA: TGTGCCAGCAGTTCCCCGGCCCCAGCGGCTTTCTTT. Encoded protein: CASSSPAPAAFF.

This chain connects TRBV7-2 to TRBJ2-5; 9 bases fit TRBD1. J was trimmed by 3 bases and V by 1 base; bases with no gene match: 6. Germline-derived CDR1 and CDR2 are SGHTA and FQGNSA. The CDR3 sequence is 16 residues long. The CDR3 DNA reads TGTGCCAGCAGCTTAGATTCCGGGACAGGGAAAGAGACCCAGTACTTC. Translation: CASSLDSGTGKETQYF. The full variable domain, with the rest looked up from reference TRBV7-2 and TRBJ2-5, is GAGVSQSPSNKVTEKGKDVELRCDPISGHTALYWYRQSLGQGLEFLIYFQGNSAPDKSGLPSDRFSAERTGGSVSTLTIQRTQQEDSAVYLCASSLDSGTGKETQYFGPGTRLLVL.

This clone was detected only a few times. The chain joins TRBV19 to TRBJ1-1; 7 bases match TRBD1. CDR3 length: 13 amino acids. Trimming took 10 bases from V and 8 from J; bases not matched to a gene: 13. Germline CDR1 is LNHDA and CDR2 is SQIVND (reference sequence). In nucleotides, the CDR3 is TGTGCCACCCGAAGGGGGCTACGTCCGGAAGCTTTCTTT. Its translation: CATRRGLRPEAFF.

The chain joins TRBV7-2 to TRBJ2-7; D call uncertain. Trimming left V 4 bases short and J 6 bases short, with 7 bases between. The germline gives CDR1 SGHTA, CDR2 FQGNSA. This CDR3 is 11 amino acids long. The CDR3, as DNA: TGTGCCAGCAGCTACCGCGGCGAGCAGTACTTC. Its translation: CASSYRGEQYF.

This clone was seen only a few times. The chain couples TRBV29-1 to TRBJ2-7; 7 bases are shared with TRBD1. The germline V gene encodes CDR1 SQVTM and CDR2 ANQGSEA. This CDR3 has 12 residues. V was pared by 7 bases and J by 7 bases, with 10 bases of the junction left unmatched. CDR3 coding DNA: TGCAGCGCCGTACAGGGGACGAGAGAGCAGTACTTC. Translated, it gives CSAVQGTREQYF.

The chain employs TRBV4-3 and TRBJ2-7, with D uncertain. The CDR3 spans 13 residues. Germline V lookup: CDR1 LGHNA, CDR2 YSLEER. V was trimmed by 2 bases and J by 1 base, leaving 6 bases between them. CDR3 sequence (DNA): TGCGCCAGCAGCCAATTCTTGTCCTACGAGCAGTACTTC. It specifies CASSQFLSYEQYF.

This clone was observed a few times. This rearrangement joins TRBV6-5 to TRBJ1-1; D may be TRBD1 (5 bases). Germline CDR1 MNHEY, CDR2 SVGAGI. V lost 3 bases to trimming and J lost 6 bases, with 14 bases between them. This CDR3 comprises 14 residues. Here the CDR3 reads CASSYLGGSPEAFF. The CDR3, as DNA: TGTGCCAGCAGTTATCTCGGGGGATCCCCTGAAGCTTTCTTT.

The chain has TRBV5-1 and TRBJ1-2, with D possibly being TRBD1 (5 bases). There are 13 residues in the CDR3. Germline lookup yields CDR1 SGHRS and CDR2 YFSETQ. Trimming removed 4 bases from V and 6 bases from J, with 13 bases in between. CDR3 coding DNA: TGCGCCAGCAGCCCCCGCGGGGGAGATGGCTACACCTTC. Its protein is CASSPRGGDGYTF.